This T cell receptor beta chain derives from a study of vaccination and CD4 T cells after COVID-19. Study information: The study collected post-vaccine samples a median approximately 70 days after dose two, with a range of 14 to 241. The stimulating agents, overlapping spike peptides, came from SARS-CoV-2, HCoV-NL63, HCoV-OC43 and HCoV-229E.

Sequencing of cultured CD4+ T cell DNA used the Oncomine TCR Beta short-read assay. TCRdb independently ran MiXCR on the PCR reads; one entry per CDR3 protein. Altogether around 19,000 distinct CDR3 sequences are present, approximately 78% being singletons, with the ten largest covering about a sixth. Whole-study results and caveats: The authors studied relatively few convalescent patients and analyzed no early post-infection timepoints.

Regarding this clonotype: Its antigen remains unknown.

The treatment was: approximately 9-day PBMC culture with coronavirus spike peptide pools or control peptides (ViraFEST assay). T cells were expanded with peptide pools, and expanded clonotypes were identified by TCR sequencing. V lost 4 bases and J 3 bases, leaving 16 bases between the germline ends. The CDR3 consists of 14 residues. Germline CDR1 is DFQATT and CDR2 is SNEGSKA (reference sequence). The receptor was isolated from a human donor who received a COVID-19 vaccine. The rearrangement links TRBV20-1 to TRBJ2-7; either TRBD1 or TRBD2 may supply D (6 bases each). The source was CD4+ T cells from blood, cultured in vitro, collected after SARS-CoV-2 vaccination. The chain's CDR3 is CSAIWGARNYEQYF. CDR3 DNA sequence: TGCAGTGCTATATGGGGGGCCAGAAACTACGAGCAGTACTTC.